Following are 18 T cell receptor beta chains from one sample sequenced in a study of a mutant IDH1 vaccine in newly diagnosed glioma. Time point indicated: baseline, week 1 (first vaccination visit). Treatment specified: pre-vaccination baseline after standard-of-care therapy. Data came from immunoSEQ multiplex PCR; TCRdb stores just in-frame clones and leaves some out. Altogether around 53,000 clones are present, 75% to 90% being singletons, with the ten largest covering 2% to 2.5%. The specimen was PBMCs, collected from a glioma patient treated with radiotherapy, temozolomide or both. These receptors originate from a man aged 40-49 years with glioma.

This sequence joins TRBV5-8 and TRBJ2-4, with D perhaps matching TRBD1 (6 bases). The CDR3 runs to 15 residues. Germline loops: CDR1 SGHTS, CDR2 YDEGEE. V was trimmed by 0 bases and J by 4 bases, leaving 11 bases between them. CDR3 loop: CASSLGQVSKNIQYF. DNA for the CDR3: TGTGCCAGCAGCTTGGGACAGGTCTCAAAAAACATTCAGTACTTC.

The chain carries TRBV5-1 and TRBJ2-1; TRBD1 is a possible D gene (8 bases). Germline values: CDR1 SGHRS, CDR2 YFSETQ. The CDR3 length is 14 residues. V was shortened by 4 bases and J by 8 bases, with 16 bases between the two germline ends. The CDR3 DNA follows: TGCGCCAGCAGCCGACAGGGGAGGGACGATGAGCAGTTCTTC. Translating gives CASSRQGRDDEQFF.

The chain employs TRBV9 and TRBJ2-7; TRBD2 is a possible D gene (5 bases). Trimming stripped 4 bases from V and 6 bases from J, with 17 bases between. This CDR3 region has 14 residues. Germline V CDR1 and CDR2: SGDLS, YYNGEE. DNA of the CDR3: TGTGCCAGCAGCCCCCTTGGGCCTGAGGGCGAGCAGTACTTC. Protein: CASSPLGPEGEQYF.

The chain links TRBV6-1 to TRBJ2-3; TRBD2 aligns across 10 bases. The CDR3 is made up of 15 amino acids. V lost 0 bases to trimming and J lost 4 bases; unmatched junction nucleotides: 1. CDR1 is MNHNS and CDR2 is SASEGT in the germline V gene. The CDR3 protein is CASSEALAGADTQYF. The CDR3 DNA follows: TGTGCCAGCAGTGAAGCGCTAGCGGGAGCAGATACGCAGTATTTT.

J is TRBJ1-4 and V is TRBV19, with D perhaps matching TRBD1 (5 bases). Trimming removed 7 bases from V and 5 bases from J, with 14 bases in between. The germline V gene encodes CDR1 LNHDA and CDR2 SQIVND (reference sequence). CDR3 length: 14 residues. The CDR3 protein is CASKGAYQNEKLFF. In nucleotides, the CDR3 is TGTGCCAGTAAAGGGGCATACCAAAATGAAAAACTGTTTTTT. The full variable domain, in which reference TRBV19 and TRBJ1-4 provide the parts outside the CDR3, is DGGITQSPKYLFRKEGQNVTLSCEQNLNHDAMYWYRQDPGQGLRLIYYSQIVNDFQKGDIAEGYSVSREKKESFPLTVTSAQKNPTAFYLCASKGAYQNEKLFFGSGTQLSVL.

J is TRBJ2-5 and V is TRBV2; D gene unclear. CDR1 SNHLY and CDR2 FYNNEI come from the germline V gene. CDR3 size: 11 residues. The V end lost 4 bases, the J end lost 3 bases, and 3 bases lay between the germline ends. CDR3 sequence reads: CASSVEETQYF. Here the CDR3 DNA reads TGTGCCAGCAGTGTTGAAGAGACCCAGTACTTC.

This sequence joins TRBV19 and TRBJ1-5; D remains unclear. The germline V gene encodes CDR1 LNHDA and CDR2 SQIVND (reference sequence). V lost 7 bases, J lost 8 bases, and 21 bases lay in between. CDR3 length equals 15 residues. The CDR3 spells CASITGLTPAEPQHF. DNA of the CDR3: TGTGCCAGTATTACCGGGCTTACCCCGGCGGAGCCCCAGCATTTT. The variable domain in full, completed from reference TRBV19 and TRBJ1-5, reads DGGITQSPKYLFRKEGQNVTLSCEQNLNHDAMYWYRQDPGQGLRLIYYSQIVNDFQKGDIAEGYSVSREKKESFPLTVTSAQKNPTAFYLCASITGLTPAEPQHFGDGTRLSIL.

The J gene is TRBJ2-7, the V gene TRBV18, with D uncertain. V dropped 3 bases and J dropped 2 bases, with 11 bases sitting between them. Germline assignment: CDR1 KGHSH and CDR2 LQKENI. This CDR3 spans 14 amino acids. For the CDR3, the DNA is TGTGCCAGCTCACCCACAGAAATTACCTACGAGCAGTACTTC. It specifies CASSPTEITYEQYF.

CDR3 residues: CASSVGTHNEQFF. The CDR3 bases are TGTGCCAGTAGTGTCGGGACTCACAATGAGCAGTTCTTC. V and J are TRBV19 and TRBJ2-1; TRBD2 is a possible D gene (6 bases). The V and J ends lost 5 bases and 5 bases respectively, with 10 bases between them. Germline V gene lookup returns CDR1 LNHDA and CDR2 SQIVND (reference sequence). CDR3 size: 13 residues. The full variable domain, its missing parts supplied by reference TRBV19 and TRBJ2-1, is DGGITQSPKYLFRKEGQNVTLSCEQNLNHDAMYWYRQDPGQGLRLIYYSQIVNDFQKGDIAEGYSVSREKKESFPLTVTSAQKNPTAFYLCASSVGTHNEQFFGPGTRLTVL.

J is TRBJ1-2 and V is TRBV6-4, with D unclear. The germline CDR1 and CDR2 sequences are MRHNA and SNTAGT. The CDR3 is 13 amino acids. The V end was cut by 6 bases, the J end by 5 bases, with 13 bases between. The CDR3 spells CASSQDPWYGYTF. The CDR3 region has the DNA TGTGCCAGCAGCCAAGACCCTTGGTATGGCTACACCTTC.

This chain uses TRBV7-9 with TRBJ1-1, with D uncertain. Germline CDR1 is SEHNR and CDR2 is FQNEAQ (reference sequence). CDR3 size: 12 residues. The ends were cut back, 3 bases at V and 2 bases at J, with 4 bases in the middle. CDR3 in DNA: TGTGCCAGCAGCTTGACAAACACTGAAGCTTTCTTT. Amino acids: CASSLTNTEAFF.

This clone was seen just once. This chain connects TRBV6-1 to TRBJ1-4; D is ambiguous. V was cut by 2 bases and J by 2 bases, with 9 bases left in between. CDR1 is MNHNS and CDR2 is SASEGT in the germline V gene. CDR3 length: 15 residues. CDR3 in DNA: TGTGCCAGCAGTGAAAGGTTTGGTACTAATGAAAAACTGTTTTTT. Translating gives CASSERFGTNEKLFF.

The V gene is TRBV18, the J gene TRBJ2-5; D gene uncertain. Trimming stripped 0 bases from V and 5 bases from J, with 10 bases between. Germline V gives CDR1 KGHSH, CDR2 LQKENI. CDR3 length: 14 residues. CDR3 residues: CASSPPYGMETQYF. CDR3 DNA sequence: TGTGCCAGCTCACCACCATATGGTATGGAGACCCAGTACTTC.

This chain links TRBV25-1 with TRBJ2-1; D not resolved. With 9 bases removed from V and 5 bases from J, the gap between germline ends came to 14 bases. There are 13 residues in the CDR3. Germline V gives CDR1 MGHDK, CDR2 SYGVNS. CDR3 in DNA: TGTGCCAGGACCTTTGGGGTTCACAATGAGCAGTTCTTC. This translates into CARTFGVHNEQFF.

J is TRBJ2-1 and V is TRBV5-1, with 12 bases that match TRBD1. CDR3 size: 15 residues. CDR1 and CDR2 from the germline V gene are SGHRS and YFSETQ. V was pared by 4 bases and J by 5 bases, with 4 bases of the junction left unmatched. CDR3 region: CASSLGQGADNEQFF. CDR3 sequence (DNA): TGCGCCAGCAGCCTGGGACAGGGGGCTGACAATGAGCAGTTCTTC.

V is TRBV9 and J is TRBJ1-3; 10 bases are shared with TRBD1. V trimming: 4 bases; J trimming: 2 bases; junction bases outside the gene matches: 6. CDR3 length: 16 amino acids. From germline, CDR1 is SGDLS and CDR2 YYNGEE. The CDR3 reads CASSPRGQGTGNTIYF. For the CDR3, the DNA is TGTGCCAGCAGCCCCCGGGGACAGGGGACTGGAAACACCATATATTTT.

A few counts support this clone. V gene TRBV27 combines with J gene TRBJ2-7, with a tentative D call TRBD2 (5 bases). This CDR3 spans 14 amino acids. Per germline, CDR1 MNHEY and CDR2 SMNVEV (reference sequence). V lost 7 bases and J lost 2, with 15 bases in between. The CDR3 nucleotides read TGTGCCAGCATACCGAGCAGCGGTACCTACGAGCAGTACTTC. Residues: CASIPSSGTYEQYF.

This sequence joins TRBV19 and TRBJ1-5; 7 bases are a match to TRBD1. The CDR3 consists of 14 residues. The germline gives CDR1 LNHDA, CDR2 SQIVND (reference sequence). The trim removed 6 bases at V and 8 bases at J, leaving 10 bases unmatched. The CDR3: CASRIQGSFEPQHF. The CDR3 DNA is TGTGCCAGTAGAATACAGGGGAGTTTTGAGCCCCAGCATTTT.